This TCR beta chain stems from a study of shared clonotypes between healthy human individuals. Of note for this clone: Its antigen is as yet unknown. This sample also contains other DNA sequences that code for the same CDR3.

Germline CDR1 reads SGDLS; CDR2 reads YYNGEE. V dropped 0 bases and J dropped 1 base, with 5 bases sitting between them. The length of the CDR3 is 14 residues. Clones were sequenced by immunoSEQ multiplex PCR, and TCRdb holds only the in-frame ones, with some missing. The repertoire has around 2.5 million clones, approximately 94% of them found once; the top ten carry about 0.39%. Study-level points and caveats: Despite large depth, sorted-subset datasets appeared incompletely sequenced.

Material: naive CD4+ T cells from PBMCs. Stated subset: CD45RA+ positively selected. V is TRBV9 and J is TRBJ2-4; perhaps TRBD2 as D (5 bases). This receptor was identified in a man in his late teens or twenties in good health. Some clones in this sample may be carry-over from other donors' samples. The CDR3 DNA reads as TGTGCCAGCAGCGTAGGCGGGGCCAAAAACATTCAGTACTTC. Amino acids: CASSVGGAKNIQYF.